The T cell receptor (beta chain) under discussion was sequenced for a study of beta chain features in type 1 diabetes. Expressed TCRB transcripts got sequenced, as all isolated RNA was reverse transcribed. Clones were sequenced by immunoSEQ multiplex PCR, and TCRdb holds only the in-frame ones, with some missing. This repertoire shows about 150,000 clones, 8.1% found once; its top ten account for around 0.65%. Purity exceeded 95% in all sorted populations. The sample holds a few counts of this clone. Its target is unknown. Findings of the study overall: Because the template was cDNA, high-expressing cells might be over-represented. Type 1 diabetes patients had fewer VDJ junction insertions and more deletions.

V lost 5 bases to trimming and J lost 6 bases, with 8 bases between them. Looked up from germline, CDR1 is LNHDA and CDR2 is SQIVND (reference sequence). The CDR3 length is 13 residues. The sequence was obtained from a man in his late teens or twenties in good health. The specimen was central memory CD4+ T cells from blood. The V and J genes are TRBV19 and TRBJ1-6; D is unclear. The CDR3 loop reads CASSGRLNSPLHF. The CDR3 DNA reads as TGTGCCAGTAGTGGCCGTCTTAATTCACCCCTCCACTTT. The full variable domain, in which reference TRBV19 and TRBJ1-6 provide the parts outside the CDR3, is DGGITQSPKYLFRKEGQNVTLSCEQNLNHDAMYWYRQDPGQGLRLIYYSQIVNDFQKGDIAEGYSVSREKKESFPLTVTSAQKNPTAFYLCASSGRLNSPLHFGNGTRLTVT.